The 5 T cell receptor beta chains below come from one sample, sequenced in a study of human T cells and chemical hapten exposure. The time point denotes: patch test 1, 2 weeks after DPC sensitization. The treatment is: therapeutic diphenylcyclopropenone sensitization with weekly scalp DPC. TCRdb used MiXCR to reprocess the RACE reads, holding one entry per CDR3 protein. The repertoire includes under 130,000 distinct CDR3 sequences, roughly 9.6% of them detected once, and roughly 3.2% sits in the top ten. Sample: whole blood, taken in connection with sensitization to the hapten diphenylcyclopropenone (DPC). The receptor set was obtained from a middle-aged woman with alopecia areata. Some clones in this sample may be carry-over from other donors' samples.

This clonotype occurred many times. The chain couples TRBV4-2 to TRBJ2-1; D is unresolved. CDR3 length equals 16 residues. V was shortened by 4 bases and J by 0 bases, with 13 bases between the two germline ends. Germline assignment: CDR1 LGHNA and CDR2 YNFKEQ. The CDR3 DNA sequence: TGTGCCAGCAGCCCCGAGACTGCGACCTCCTACAATGAGCAGTTCTTC. It translates to CASSPETATSYNEQFF.

The table lists this clonotype with many counts. The chain carries TRBV20-1 and TRBJ1-6; tentative D call: TRBD1 (6 bases). V was cut by 4 bases and J by 8 bases, with 12 bases left in between. The CDR3 loop spans 13 amino acids. Germline CDR1 reads DFQATT; CDR2 reads SNEGSKA (reference sequence). The CDR3 spells CSAIEQGDSPLHF. In nucleotides, the CDR3 is TGCAGTGCTATTGAACAGGGCGATTCACCCCTCCACTTT.

A few counts support this clonotype. J is TRBJ2-1 and V is TRBV7-2, with 10 nucleotides matching TRBD2. The germline V gene has CDR1 SGHTA and CDR2 FQGNSA. J was trimmed by 7 bases and V by 3 bases; bases with no gene match: 6. The CDR3 extends over 15 amino acids. In DNA form, the CDR3 reads TGTGCCAGCAGCTTGACGGGACTAGCGATTAATGAGCAGTTCTTC. It specifies CASSLTGLAINEQFF.

This clonotype was found a few times. The chain uses TRBV4-3 and TRBJ2-5; D not resolved. With 0 bases removed from V and 1 base from J, the gap between germline ends came to 9 bases. Per germline, CDR1 LGHNA and CDR2 YSLEER. The CDR3 extends over 15 amino acids. CDR3 protein: CASSQDRRIQETQYF. The CDR3 nucleotides read TGCGCCAGCAGCCAAGATCGGCGGATCCAAGAGACCCAGTACTTC.

Ten or more counts support this clonotype. This chain links TRBV7-8 with TRBJ1-5; 7 bases line up with TRBD1. V shed 5 bases and J 0 bases; nucleotides not matched to a gene: 10. The CDR3 covers 17 residues. Germline V gene sequence: CDR1 SGHVS, CDR2 FQNEAQ. CDR3 sequence (DNA): TGTGCCAGCAGCCTACAGGGGCGGGGGAGTAGCAATCAGCCCCAGCATTTT. This codes for CASSLQGRGSSNQPQHF.